Shown below are 29 T cell receptor beta chains from a single sample sequenced in a study of T cell responses to AZD1222 COVID-19 vaccine. Libraries were prepared by immunoSEQ multiplex PCR; TCRdb keeps only in-frame clonotypes and omits some of them. The sample shows roughly 170,000 clones, about 86% of them seen only once. Sequenced material: peripheral blood, taken on day 0 of AZD1222 vaccination. Receptors originate from an adult in good health.

V is TRBV15 and J is TRBJ1-5, with D unclear. V lost 1 base and J lost 2, with 9 bases in between. CDR3 length: 15 amino acids. Germline CDR1 and CDR2: LNHNV and YYDKDF (reference sequence). The CDR3 sequence is CATSRGPGGNQPQHF. DNA for the CDR3: TGTGCCACCAGCAGAGGTCCCGGAGGCAATCAGCCCCAGCATTTT.

J is TRBJ1-2 and V is TRBV7-2; no reliable D call. There are 14 residues in the CDR3. The germline CDR1 and CDR2 sequences are SGHTA and FQGNSA. V lost 4 bases, J lost 7 bases, and 16 bases lay in between. This chain's CDR3 is CASSSEGRLIGYTF. The CDR3 DNA follows: TGTGCCAGCAGCTCCGAGGGTCGGTTGATTGGCTACACCTTC.

J is TRBJ2-3 and V is TRBV30, with TRBD1 matching over 8 bases. The CDR3 is made up of 13 amino acids. Germline lookup yields CDR1 GTSNPN and CDR2 SVGIG (reference sequence). V gave up 2 bases and J gave up 3 bases; unmatched junction bases: 1. CDR3 nucleotides: TGTGCCTGGAGTCGACAGGGGACAGATACGCAGTATTTT. Its protein is CAWSRQGTDTQYF.

V and J are TRBV27 and TRBJ1-2; D gene ambiguous. Trimming took off 3 bases at V and 2 bases at J, with 7 bases between the two ends. CDR1 is MNHEY, CDR2 SMNVEV, per germline (reference sequence). This CDR3 contains 13 residues. The CDR3 region has the DNA TGTGCCAGCAGTTTTAGACTAAACTATGGCTACACCTTC. Translation: CASSFRLNYGYTF.

The chain has TRBV21-1 and TRBJ2-4; TRBD1 reflects the table's D call only, with no check against the DNA. TRBV21-1 is given as a pseudogene. The CDR3 is 19 amino acids. CDR3 sequence reads: CASSKVPVHRELAKNIQYF. As DNA, the CDR3 is TGTGCCAGCAGCAAAGTCCCCGTCCACAGGGAGCTAGCCAAAAACATTCAGTACTTC.

V gene TRBV5-5 combines with J gene TRBJ2-7; 9 nucleotides line up with TRBD1. Looked up from germline, CDR1 is SGHKS and CDR2 is YYEKEE (reference sequence). J lost 4 bases, V lost 3 bases, and 8 bases had no gene match. CDR3 length equals 15 residues. The CDR3 sequence: CASSSPGQGPYEQYF. The CDR3 DNA reads TGTGCCAGCAGCTCCCCGGGACAGGGTCCGTACGAGCAGTACTTC.

The gene calls are TRBV6-6 and TRBJ2-1; 9 nucleotides agree with TRBD1. J lost 10 bases, V lost 4 bases, and 11 bases had no gene match. The length of the CDR3 is 15 residues. Germline V gives CDR1 MNHNY, CDR2 SVGAGI (reference sequence). CDR3 sequence (DNA): TGTGCCAGCAGTTCTCCGGGACAGGGTAACATGGAGCAGTTCTTC. Residues: CASSSPGQGNMEQFF.

The rearrangement joins TRBV27 to TRBJ2-3; TRBD1 matches at 7 bases. This CDR3 has 15 residues. The V gene end was trimmed by 6 bases and the J gene end by 1 base; junction bases not matched to a gene: 7. The germline CDR1 and CDR2 sequences are MNHEY and SMNVEV (reference sequence). The CDR3 reads CASRPGTAGTDTQYF. The CDR3 coding sequence is TGTGCCAGCAGGCCCGGGACAGCCGGCACAGATACGCAGTATTTT.

This chain uses TRBV11-2 with TRBJ2-3; 9 positions agree with TRBD1. Germline-derived CDR1 and CDR2 are SGHAT and FQNNGV. The V gene end was trimmed by 1 base and the J gene end by 0 bases; junction bases not matched to a gene: 2. The CDR3 runs to 16 residues. CDR3 in amino acids: CASSLGTGASTDTQYF. The CDR3, as DNA: TGTGCCAGCAGCTTAGGGACAGGGGCTAGCACAGATACGCAGTATTTT.

The chain has TRBV9 and TRBJ2-2, with 7 positions matching TRBD1. The CDR3 is 15 amino acids. V shed 5 bases and J 5 bases; nucleotides not matched to a gene: 9. Germline lookup yields CDR1 SGDLS and CDR2 YYNGEE. The CDR3 here is CASRPRQGETGELFF. The CDR3 region has the DNA TGTGCCAGCAGGCCTCGACAGGGAGAAACCGGGGAGCTGTTTTTT.

This chain connects TRBV9 to TRBJ2-5; a possible D gene is TRBD1 (5 bases). V lost 0 bases and J lost 4, with 10 bases in between. Germline-derived CDR1 and CDR2 are SGDLS and YYNGEE. The CDR3 is 14 amino acids. CDR3 loop: CASSVGQGTETQYF. The DNA for the CDR3 is TGTGCCAGCAGCGTAGGGCAGGGCACAGAGACCCAGTACTTC.

The rearrangement links TRBV30 to TRBJ2-7; possibly TRBD1 for D (5 bases). Trimming took off 0 bases at V and 5 bases at J, with 20 bases between the two ends. The CDR3 runs 16 residues. Germline assignment: CDR1 GTSNPN and CDR2 SVGIG (reference sequence). CDR3 sequence: CAWSVRVGVSTDEQYF. CDR3 bases: TGTGCCTGGAGTGTACGGGTAGGGGTTAGTACAGACGAGCAGTACTTC.

This clone was detected only once. The chain carries TRBV6-5 and TRBJ1-1; D is unclear. With 3 bases removed from V and 9 bases from J, the gap between germline ends came to 11 bases. The germline gives CDR1 MNHEY, CDR2 SVGAGI. The CDR3 runs 12 residues. CDR3: CASSYPPGKAFF. CDR3 DNA: TGTGCCAGCAGTTATCCCCCCGGGAAAGCTTTCTTT.

V usage is TRBV4-3 and J usage is TRBJ2-7; 11 positions match TRBD2. Germline-derived CDR1 and CDR2 are LGHNA and YSLEER. This CDR3 is 20 amino acids long. J gave up 2 bases and V 0 bases, and 15 bases lay outside the gene matches. The CDR3 spells CASSQERASGGRLTTYEQYF. CDR3 in DNA: TGCGCCAGCAGCCAAGAAAGGGCTAGCGGGGGGCGCCTTACAACCTACGAGCAGTACTTC.

This clone was picked up a small number of times. V is TRBV6-5 and J is TRBJ2-1; D is ambiguous. Germline CDR1 MNHEY, CDR2 SVGAGI. The CDR3 sequence is 15 residues long. Trimming removed 6 bases at V and 0 bases at J, with 12 bases between. The CDR3 spells CASRTTLSSYNEQFF. The CDR3 DNA follows: TGTGCCAGCAGGACCACTCTGAGCTCCTACAATGAGCAGTTCTTC.

The table lists this clone with a count of one. J is TRBJ2-1 and V is TRBV2; 12 bases are shared with TRBD2. V lost 8 bases, J lost 8 bases, and 10 bases stayed unmatched. Germline loops: CDR1 SNHLY, CDR2 FYNNEI. The CDR3 covers 15 residues. In DNA form, the CDR3 reads TGTGCCAGCTCCGTGAGAGCTAGCGGGGGGGATGAGCAGTTCTTC. It is translated as CASSVRASGGDEQFF.

The sample holds one count of this clone. The chain links TRBV24-1 to TRBJ1-2; TRBD1 matches 10 bases. The length of the CDR3 is 19 residues. Germline values: CDR1 KGHDR, CDR2 SFDVKD. The V gene end was trimmed by 1 base and the J gene end by 3 bases; junction bases not matched to a gene: 13. CDR3 loop: CATSDFGGPDRGRYYGYTF. CDR3 DNA: TGTGCCACCAGTGATTTTGGGGGACCAGACAGGGGGCGTTACTATGGCTACACCTTC.

This clone was seen a single time. This chain connects TRBV29-1 to TRBJ1-1, with TRBD1 as a possible D gene (6 bases). Trimming pared 6 bases from V and 4 bases from J, leaving 18 bases between. The CDR3 is 14 residues long. Looked up from germline, CDR1 is SQVTM and CDR2 is ANQGSEA. CDR3 sequence reads: CSVLGRGRGTEAFF. The DNA for the CDR3 is TGCAGCGTCCTGGGGAGGGGCAGGGGCACTGAAGCTTTCTTT.

The chain joins TRBV10-2 to TRBJ1-6; 8 nucleotides align to TRBD1. Trimming removed 3 bases from V and 7 bases from J; junction bases left unmatched: 2. Germline CDR1 and CDR2: WSHSY and SAAADI. This CDR3 is 14 amino acids long. The DNA for the CDR3 is TGCGCCAGCAGTGAAGGGGACAGGAATTCACCCCTCCACTTT. Protein: CASSEGDRNSPLHF.

This chain uses TRBV2 with TRBJ2-1; no clear D. This CDR3 comprises 15 residues. CDR1 is SNHLY, CDR2 FYNNEI, per germline. V shed 4 bases and J shed 4 bases, with 14 bases lying between them. The CDR3 loop is CASSGTSTAYNEQFF. The CDR3, as DNA: TGTGCCAGCAGTGGCACCAGCACCGCTTACAATGAGCAGTTCTTC.

The genes are TRBV25-1 and TRBJ1-3; TRBD1 agrees at 8 bases. V lost 10 bases and J lost 5; bases outside the gene matches: 7. CDR1 and CDR2 (germline): MGHDK, SYGVNS. The CDR3 covers 13 residues. CDR3 region: CATQGTGRNTIYF. The CDR3 bases are TGTGCCACCCAAGGGACAGGCAGAAACACCATATATTTT.

The J gene is TRBJ2-3, the V gene TRBV5-8, with 7 bases fitting TRBD2. The length of the CDR3 is 16 residues. V was pared by 2 bases and J by 2 bases, with 8 bases of the junction left unmatched. The germline gives CDR1 SGHTS, CDR2 YDEGEE. The CDR3 DNA sequence: TGTGCCAGCAGCTTACGTCCGGGAGGTTCCACAGATACGCAGTATTTT. This sequence encodes CASSLRPGGSTDTQYF.

The CDR3 DNA follows: TGTGCCAGCAGCTTACCTATAGGCGAGCTACAGTACGAGCAGTACTTC. It yields the protein CASSLPIGELQYEQYF. This chain joins TRBV11-2 and TRBJ2-7; D not certain. Looked up from germline, CDR1 is SGHAT and CDR2 is FQNNGV. The V and J ends lost 2 bases and 4 bases respectively, with 18 bases between them. CDR3 length: 16 amino acids.

In its sample, this clone was seen once. The chain couples TRBV5-1 to TRBJ1-1, with 9 bases identical to TRBD1. CDR3 size: 14 residues. Per the germline V gene, CDR1 is SGHRS and CDR2 is YFSETQ. V was clipped by 4 bases and J by 1 base; unmatched bases: 2. DNA of the CDR3: TGCGCCAGCAGCGCGGACAGGGGGAACACTGAAGCTTTCTTT. It codes for CASSADRGNTEAFF.

The chain links TRBV5-1 to TRBJ1-1; D possibly corresponds to TRBD1 (6 bases). The CDR3 is 16 residues long. Germline assignment: CDR1 SGHRS and CDR2 YFSETQ. Trimming took 0 bases from V and 2 from J, leaving 14 bases between them. The CDR3 here is CASSLVAGDFNTEAFF. In DNA, the CDR3 is TGCGCCAGCAGCTTGGTCGCAGGGGACTTCAACACTGAAGCTTTCTTT.

The V and J genes are TRBV11-2 and TRBJ1-5, with unresolved D. Germline loops: CDR1 SGHAT, CDR2 FQNNGV. V lost 4 bases, J lost 4 bases, and 5 bases lay in between. CDR3 size: 12 residues. CDR3 DNA sequence: TGTGCCAGCAGCTCAGGAAATCAGCCCCAGCATTTT. Amino acids: CASSSGNQPQHF.

The chain couples TRBV5-1 to TRBJ2-2; 11 bases line up with TRBD2. Germline trimming cut 4 bases from V and 0 bases from J; bases unmatched to any gene: 2. CDR1 and CDR2 from the germline V gene are SGHRS and YFSETQ. CDR3 length: 16 amino acids. CDR3 loop: CASSVGLAANTGELFF. As DNA, the CDR3 is TGCGCCAGCAGCGTGGGACTAGCGGCGAACACCGGGGAGCTGTTTTTT.

The chain couples TRBV7-8 to TRBJ2-3; a possible D gene is TRBD1 (5 bases). Germline loops: CDR1 SGHVS, CDR2 FQNEAQ. The CDR3 consists of 14 residues. Trimming shortened V by 1 base and J by 2 bases, and 7 bases separated the two germline ends. The CDR3 region is CASSLEGDTDTQYF. CDR3 sequence (DNA): TGTGCCAGCAGCTTAGAAGGGGACACAGATACGCAGTATTTT.

The CDR3 sequence is CATSEQGSLVHGYTF. The CDR3 DNA reads TGTGCCACCAGTGAACAGGGGTCCCTAGTCCATGGCTACACCTTC. The J gene is TRBJ1-2, the V gene TRBV24-1; 7 nucleotides align to TRBD1. Germline V CDR1 and CDR2: KGHDR, SFDVKD. This CDR3 contains 15 residues. J gave up 6 bases and V 4 bases, and 10 bases lay outside the gene matches.